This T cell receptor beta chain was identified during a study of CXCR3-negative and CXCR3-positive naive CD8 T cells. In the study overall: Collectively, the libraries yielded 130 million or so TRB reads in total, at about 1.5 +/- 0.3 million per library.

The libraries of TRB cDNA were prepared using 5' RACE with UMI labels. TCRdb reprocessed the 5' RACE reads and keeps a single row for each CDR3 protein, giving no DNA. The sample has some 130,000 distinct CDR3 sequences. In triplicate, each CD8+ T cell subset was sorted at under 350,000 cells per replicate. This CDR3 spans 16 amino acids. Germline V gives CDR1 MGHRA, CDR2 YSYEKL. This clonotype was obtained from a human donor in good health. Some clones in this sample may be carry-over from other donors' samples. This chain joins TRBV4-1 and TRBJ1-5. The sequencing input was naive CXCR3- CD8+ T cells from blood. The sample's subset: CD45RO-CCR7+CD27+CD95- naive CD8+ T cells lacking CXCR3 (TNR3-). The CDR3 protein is CASSQDGQLSNQPQHF.